The source of this T cell receptor (beta chain) is a study of shared clonotypes between healthy human individuals. The study, taken as a whole, reports: A generally larger estimated richness was seen in naive subsets than in memory subsets.

The protocol was immunoSEQ multiplex PCR, while the TCRdb copy is restricted to in-frame clones and leaves out a portion. The data hold nearly 2 million clones, with about 95% observed a single time. Naive CD8 cells lacked CD45RO, underwent positive selection for CCR7 and left out terminally differentiated effector memory CD45RA+ cells. As to this clone: Its target is not known.

V dropped 3 bases and J dropped 0 bases, with 17 bases sitting between them. This CDR3 is built from 16 residues. The germline V gene encodes CDR1 SQVTM and CDR2 ANQGSEA. The chain couples TRBV29-1 to TRBJ1-1; D gene ambiguous. The TCR comes from a young man in good health. Sequencing was performed on naive CD8+ T cells sorted from blood. CDR3: CSVEGYGGLMNTEAFF. In nucleotides, the CDR3 is TGCAGCGTTGAGGGTTATGGCGGTTTGATGAACACTGAAGCTTTCTTT. The variable domain in full, with the rest retrieved from reference TRBV29-1 and TRBJ1-1, is SAVISQKPSRDICQRGTSLTIQCQVDSQVTMMFWYRQQPGQSLTLIATANQGSEATYESGFVIDKFPISRPNLTFSTLTVSNMSPEDSSIYLCSVEGYGGLMNTEAFFGQGTRLTVV.